The present entry profiles one T cell receptor (beta chain) with its context. Its specificity is not known. The data derive from a study of CD8+ T cells in alopecia areata. The germline CDR1 and CDR2 sequences are MGHRA and YSYEKL. Trimming cost V 0 bases and J 8 bases, with 7 bases left between them. CDR3 size: 12 residues. Notes on the study in general: Mouse data revealed clearer TCR sharing than patient data did, a gap possibly tied to HLA.

Extracted RNA was reverse transcribed into cDNA, the sequencing template. Using immunoSEQ multiplex PCR, the repertoire was profiled, and TCRdb retains in-frame clones only, with some absent. The sample includes some 210,000 clones, approximately 52% seen only once; the top ten take around 0.46%. This sample comprised CD4+ T cells sorted from blood, obtained at week 0. V is TRBV4-1 and J is TRBJ1-2, with D maybe TRBD1 (5 bases). The TCR sequence derives from a human donor with alopecia areata. CDR3 loop: CASSQEGRGYTF. CDR3 in DNA: TGCGCCAGCAGCCAAGAGGGGCGAGGCTACACCTTC.